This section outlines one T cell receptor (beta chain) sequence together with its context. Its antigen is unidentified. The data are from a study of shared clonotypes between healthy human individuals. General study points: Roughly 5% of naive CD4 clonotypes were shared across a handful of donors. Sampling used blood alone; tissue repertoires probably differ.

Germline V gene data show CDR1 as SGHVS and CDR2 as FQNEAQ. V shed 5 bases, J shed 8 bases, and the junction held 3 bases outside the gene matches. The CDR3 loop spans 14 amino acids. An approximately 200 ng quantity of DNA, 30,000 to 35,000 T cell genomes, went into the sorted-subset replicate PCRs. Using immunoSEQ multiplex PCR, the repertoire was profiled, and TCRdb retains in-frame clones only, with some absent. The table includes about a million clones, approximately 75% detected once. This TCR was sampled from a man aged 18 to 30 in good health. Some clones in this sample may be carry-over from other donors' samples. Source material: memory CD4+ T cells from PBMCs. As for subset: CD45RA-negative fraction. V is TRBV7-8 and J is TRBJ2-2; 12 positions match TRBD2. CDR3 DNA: TGTGCCAGCAGCCAGACTAGCGGGAGAGGGGAGCTGTTTTTT. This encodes CASSQTSGRGELFF. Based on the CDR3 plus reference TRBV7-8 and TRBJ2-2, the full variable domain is GAGVSQSPRYKVAKRGQDVALRCDPISGHVSLFWYQQALGQGPEFLTYFQNEAQLDKSGLPSDRFFAERPEGSVSTLKIQRTQQEDSAVYLCASSQTSGRGELFFGEGSRLTVL.